The entry below describes one T cell receptor (beta chain). Its antigen is currently unknown. The data are from a study of OX40 agonist ivuxolimab in advanced cancers. At the level of the study: Administration of intravenous ivuxolimab to patients occurred every 2 weeks at 0.01 to 10 mg/kg. Participants could have had prior anti-PD-1, anti-PD-L1 or anti-CTLA-4 therapy, and around 40% had some. Partial responses were achieved by three patients, one with hepatocellular carcinoma and two with cutaneous melanoma.

Some clones are missing from TCRdb's copy, which holds only in-frame ones; the method was immunoSEQ multiplex PCR. The sample shows 35,000 to 45,000 clones, 82% of them seen only once. V dropped 3 bases and J dropped 14 bases, with 16 bases sitting between them. The CDR3 covers 12 residues. Germline CDR1 SGHTA, CDR2 FQGNSA. The study, taken as a whole, reports: On average, a greater number of expanded clones characterised CD8+ T cells relative to CD4+.

Here the sequenced sample was CD4+ or CD8+ T cells sorted from blood, taken in a trial of the OX40 agonist ivuxolimab. The receptor was isolated from an adult with an advanced solid tumor such as melanoma, head and neck, liver or kidney cancer. The chain combines TRBV7-2 with TRBJ2-5, with TRBD1 as a possible D gene (7 bases). The DNA for the CDR3 is TGTGCCAGCAGCTTCCGTCAGGGGGGACCCTACTTC. Protein product: CASSFRQGGPYF.